The next 17 T cell receptor beta chains were all read from a single sample in a study of T cells in women clearing cervical HPV infection. Produced via immunoSEQ multiplex PCR; TCRdb's table is partial and in-frame only. The sample table includes roughly 12,000 clones. Sequencing was done on a sample of blood buffy coat. The receptors here all came from a woman aged 18 to 75 with a cervical HPV16 infection that either progressed to CIN3+ or cleared (not recorded which).

Comments on this clone: Read sequence stops 3 residues before the CDR3 end, and the germline J gene provides the missing end. This chain connects TRBV19 to TRBJ2-3; D is uncertain. The germline V and J ends were trimmed by 3 bases and 0 bases, with 4 bases remaining between them. The V gene's germline CDR1 is LNHDA and CDR2 SQIVND (reference sequence). The CDR3 totals 13 residues. The CDR3 loop reads CASSIQSTDTQYF. The sequenced part of the CDR3 DNA is TGTGCCAGTAGTATCCAGAGCACAGATACG.

In the case of this clone: The CDR3 extends 3 residues past the end of the read, so its final part is completed from the germline J gene. The rearrangement joins TRBV20-1 to TRBJ2-1; the D is unclear. The CDR3 extends over 17 amino acids. The V gene's germline CDR1 is DFQATT and CDR2 SNEGSKA (reference sequence). V was pared by 3 bases and J by 0 bases, with 18 bases between. CDR3 loop: CSASSLEAPSSYNEQFF. The sequenced part of the CDR3 DNA is TGCAGTGCTAGTTCGCTAGAGGCGCCGAGCTCCTACAATGAG.

Comments on this clone: The DNA ends 3 residues before the CDR3 does, and the rest of the CDR3 is filled in from the germline J gene. This chain uses TRBV29-1 with TRBJ1-1; a weak D match, TRBD1 (5 bases). The CDR3 covers 15 residues. Germline lookup yields CDR1 SQVTM and CDR2 ANQGSEA. The CDR3 here is CSVGMGLAGGETAFF. The sequenced CDR3 bases are TGCAGCGTTGGAATGGGACTAGCGGGCGGAGAGACA.

About this clone itself: Sequencing ends 3 residues short of the CDR3 end; the germline J gene provides the rest. The chain links TRBV25-1 to TRBJ1-1; possibly TRBD1 for D (5 bases). Germline-derived CDR1 and CDR2 are MGHDK and SYGVNS. The V end lost 7 bases, the J end lost 2 bases, and 14 bases lay between the germline ends. The CDR3 spans 14 residues. Incomplete CDR3 DNA: TGTGCCAGCACAGGGCTCGGGGGTAACACTGAA. This gives the protein CASTGLGGNTE. The whole CDR3 region reads CASTGLGGNTEAFF.

About this clone: The sequenced fragment ends 3 residues before the CDR3 boundary, so the rest is inferred from the germline J gene. The chain combines TRBV7-3 with TRBJ2-2; 10 nucleotides match TRBD2. The V gene end was trimmed by 4 bases and the J gene end by 4 bases; junction bases not matched to a gene: 0. There are 14 residues in the CDR3. CDR1 and CDR2 from the germline V gene are SGHTA and FQGTGA. The CDR3 DNA, read in part, is TGTGCCAGCAGCTCTAGCGGGGGCACCGGGGAG. Protein sequence: CASSSSGGTGE. The entire CDR3 reads CASSSSGGTGELFF.

The CDR3 DNA, read in part, is TGTGCCTGGAGTCTGTCGGGCAATCAGCCC. It encodes CAWSLSGNQP. The entire CDR3 is CAWSLSGNQPQHF. The J gene is TRBJ1-5, the V gene TRBV30; D uncertain. The read stops 3 residues short of the end of the CDR3; the missing end is completed from the germline J gene. The CDR3 length is 13 residues. Germline assignment: CDR1 GTSNPN and CDR2 SVGIG (reference sequence). Trimming removed 2 bases at V and 2 bases at J, with 7 bases between.

Note on this clone: The observed sequence ends 3 residues before the CDR3 terminus, with the missing tail filled in from the germline J gene. V gene TRBV7-2 combines with J gene TRBJ1-2; TRBD1 agrees at 7 bases. The CDR3 sequence is 13 residues long. V lost 1 base and J lost 4; bases outside the gene matches: 0. In germline, CDR1 is SGHTA, CDR2 FQGNSA. The CDR3 sequence is CASSLEGAYGYTF. The part of the CDR3 DNA that was read is TGTGCCAGCAGCTTAGAGGGGGCCTATGGC.

Regarding this clone: The CDR3 end falls 3 residues outside the read, so it is completed with the germline J gene. The V call is TRBV6-1, the J call TRBJ2-3; 7 positions agree with TRBD2. From germline, CDR1 is MNHNS and CDR2 SASEGT. This CDR3 spans 16 amino acids. The V and J ends lost 3 bases and 2 bases, in that order; junction bases with no gene match: 8. The sequenced part of the CDR3 DNA is TGTGCCAGCAGTGATGGGGGGGTCGCCTACACAGATACG. Its translation: CASSDGGVAYTDT. In full, the CDR3 is CASSDGGVAYTDTQYF.

Worth noting for this clone: The read comes to an end 3 residues before the CDR3 does, leaving the germline J gene to fill in the end. The chain recombines TRBV19 with TRBJ2-3; 12 nucleotides align to TRBD2. The CDR3 covers 19 residues. Per the germline V gene, CDR1 is LNHDA and CDR2 is SQIVND (reference sequence). V dropped 3 bases and J dropped 0; count of bases not matched to a gene: 10. The sequenced CDR3 bases are TGTGCCAGTAGTATTTTAGGACTAGCGGGGACCGCTAGCACAGATACG. Translating gives CASSILGLAGTASTDT. The CDR3 in full is CASSILGLAGTASTDTQYF.

The CDR3 loop is CAWSVPGGNQPQYF. Partial CDR3 DNA: TGTGCCTGGAGCGTCCCGGGGGGAAATCAGCCG. This sequence joins TRBV30 and TRBJ2-3, with 7 bases matching TRBD2. From the germline J gene comes the end of the CDR3, since the read stops 3 residues before it. CDR3 size: 14 residues. Germline V gene sequence: CDR1 GTSNPN, CDR2 SVGIG (reference sequence). The full variable domain, completed using reference TRBV30 and TRBJ2-3, is SQTIHQWPATLVQPVGSPLSLECTVEGTSNPNLYWYRQAAGRGLQLLFYSVGIGQISSEVPQNLSASRPQDRQFILSSKKLLLSDSGFYLCAWSVPGGNQPQYFGPGTRLTVL.

As regards this clone: The read comes to an end 3 residues before the CDR3 does, leaving the germline J gene to fill in the end. The rearrangement links TRBV20-1 to TRBJ1-1, with D uncertain. Germline V CDR1 and CDR2: DFQATT, SNEGSKA (reference sequence). The germline V and J ends were trimmed by 0 bases and 1 base, with 9 bases remaining between them. The CDR3 loop spans 14 amino acids. The part of the CDR3 DNA that was read is TGCAGTGCTAGAGATGTCTATGGGAACACTGAA. Its translation: CSARDVYGNTE. The complete CDR3 protein is CSARDVYGNTEAFF.

As regards this clone: The CDR3 extends 3 residues past the end of the read, so its final part is completed from the germline J gene. The genes are TRBV19 and TRBJ1-5; TRBD1 is a possible D gene (5 bases). Germline V lookup: CDR1 LNHDA, CDR2 SQIVND (reference sequence). V was cut by 4 bases and J by 5 bases, with 9 bases left in between. This CDR3 has 13 residues. The DNA read from the CDR3 is TGTGCCAGTAGTACAGGGCGCTATCAGCCC. Translating it yields CASSTGRYQP. The whole CDR3 sequence is CASSTGRYQPQHF.

Here the CDR3 reads CASSTLDTTEAFF. CDR3 DNA, as far as it was read: TGTGCCAGCAGCACACTAGACACCACTGAA. V gene TRBV5-6 combines with J gene TRBJ1-1; D not certain. The read terminates 3 residues ahead of where the CDR3 ends, so the germline J gene completes it. This CDR3 region has 13 residues. V lost 4 bases, J lost 4 bases, and 11 bases lay in between. Germline V lookup: CDR1 SGHDT, CDR2 YYEEEE.

With respect to this clone: Sequencing ends 3 residues short of the CDR3 end; the germline J gene provides the rest. The chain uses TRBV6-4 and TRBJ2-2, with D possibly being TRBD1 (6 bases). The V end lost 6 bases, the J end lost 4 bases, and 12 bases lay between the germline ends. The CDR3 extends over 14 amino acids. Germline-derived CDR1 and CDR2 are MRHNA and SNTAGT. The part of the CDR3 DNA that was read is TGTGCCAGCAGCTTATTACAGGGCACCGGGGAG. It codes for CASSLLQGTGE. The whole CDR3 sequence is CASSLLQGTGELFF.

The chain's CDR3 is CASSGGTSGGPTKETQYF. The DNA read from the CDR3 is TGTGCCAGCAGCGGAGGGACTAGCGGGGGGCCTACTAAAGAGACC. This chain joins TRBV9 and TRBJ2-5; 15 bases are shared with TRBD2. The CDR3 extends 3 residues past the end of the read, so its final part is completed from the germline J gene. CDR3 length equals 18 residues. Trimming took 3 bases from V and 3 from J; bases not matched to a gene: 9. CDR1 is SGDLS, CDR2 YYNGEE, per germline.

As for this clone: The junction does not match germline at one end; this may be a read error. Read sequence stops 3 residues before the CDR3 end, and the germline J gene provides the missing end. The V and J genes are TRBV7-2 and TRBJ2-7, with a tentative D call TRBD2 (6 bases). Germline CDR1 and CDR2: SGHTA and FQGNSA. This CDR3 has 15 residues. The chain's CDR3 is CASNLTSSSFYEQYF. The CDR3 DNA, read in part, is TGTGCCAGCAACTTAACTAGCTCTTCCTTCTACGAG.

With respect to this clone: The missing CDR3 end, 3 residues past where the read stops, is filled in from the germline J gene. This chain uses TRBV7-9 with TRBJ1-5; D may be TRBD1 (6 bases). CDR1 SEHNR and CDR2 FQNEAQ come from the germline V gene (reference sequence). The V end lost 0 bases, the J end lost 5 bases, and 8 bases lay between the germline ends. The CDR3 totals 14 residues. Partial CDR3 DNA: TGTGCCAGCAGCTTAGCGGACAGTTATCAGCCC. Translation: CASSLADSYQP. The CDR3 reads in full as CASSLADSYQPQHF.